This T cell receptor beta chain was found in a study of T cell repertoires and HLA-DP antigens. Study details: One alloantigen had around ten groove amino acid differences from self, the other one.

Points on this clone: Its antigen is unidentified.

Germline CDR1 reads DFQATT; CDR2 reads SNEGSKA (reference sequence). Trimming shortened V by 6 bases and J by 9 bases, and 14 bases separated the two germline ends. The CDR3 sequence is 11 residues long. Amplification used primers for 54 TRBV and 13 TRBJ segments. Assay used: immunoSEQ multiplex PCR; TCRdb lists only in-frame clones, some missing. The repertoire holds around 110,000 clones, with roughly 92% as singletons. Average purity of the negatively selected CD4+ T cells was around 98%. The chain recombines TRBV20-1 with TRBJ1-1; the D is unclear. This receptor was taken from a woman between 18 and 30 years old in good health and CMV-seronegative. Source material: CD4+ T cells from PBMCs. In DNA, the CDR3 is TGCAGTGCGGGTACCGGAGAACAAGCTTTCTTT. This sequence encodes CSAGTGEQAFF.